Described below is a single TCR beta chain sequence and its context. This sample stems from a study of shared clonotypes between healthy human individuals. The repertoire was sequenced with immunoSEQ multiplex PCR; TCRdb's copy has only in-frame clones and lacks some. The sample has around 1.4 million clones; around 98.5% are singletons. V was pared by 2 bases and J by 2 bases, with 0 bases of the junction left unmatched. The CDR3 is 14 residues long. Germline V gene lookup returns CDR1 SGHVS and CDR2 FQNEAQ. The chain couples TRBV7-8 to TRBJ2-1, with 7 bases lining up with TRBD2. Sequencing was done on a sample of naive CD4+ T cells sorted from blood. Subset denoted: CD45RA+ positively selected. The TCR originated in a man aged 30 to 39 in good health. The CDR3 loop is CASSLLAAYNEQFF. The CDR3 DNA reads as TGTGCCAGCAGCTTACTAGCGGCCTACAATGAGCAGTTCTTC.